These 10 T cell receptor beta chains were all obtained from the same sample, sequenced in a study of blood T cell dynamics during melanoma immunotherapy. The protocol was immunoSEQ multiplex PCR, while the TCRdb copy is restricted to in-frame clones and leaves out a portion. The sample holds under 9,500 clones, roughly nine tenths seen once. The time point denotes: week 3, after first cycle of checkpoint inhibitor. The source material was blood, sampled from a patient treated with checkpoint blockade. The receptors shown here come from a human donor with melanoma.

The chain uses TRBV28 and TRBJ1-1, with D unresolved. Trimming pared 5 bases from V and 8 bases from J, leaving 12 bases between. Germline V CDR1 and CDR2: MDHEN, SYDVKM. The CDR3 loop spans 12 amino acids. CDR3 region: CASSLFSGEAFF. The CDR3 DNA is TGTGCCAGCAGTCTTTTCTCGGGGGAAGCTTTCTTT.

This chain joins TRBV5-1 and TRBJ2-1; 7 nucleotides line up with TRBD1. V shed 6 bases, J shed 8 bases, and the junction held 11 bases outside the gene matches. The CDR3 length is 14 residues. Germline-derived CDR1 and CDR2 are SGHRS and YFSETQ. The chain's CDR3 is CASTLQGPGYEQFF. The CDR3 DNA reads TGCGCCAGCACGTTACAGGGGCCGGGTTATGAGCAGTTCTTC.

J is TRBJ2-1 and V is TRBV10-1, with TRBD1 identical over 9 bases. Germline V gene lookup returns CDR1 WNHNN and CDR2 SYGVQD (reference sequence). CDR3 length: 16 residues. The junction had 10 bases not matched to a gene; V was cut back by 5 bases and J by 5 bases. This chain's CDR3 is CASSIGGTGSHNEQFF. CDR3 DNA: TGCGCCAGCAGTATCGGCGGGACAGGGTCCCACAATGAGCAGTTCTTC.

The V and J genes are TRBV6-5 and TRBJ2-1, with TRBD2 identical over 7 bases. Germline CDR1 is MNHEY and CDR2 is SVGAGI. Trimming took 6 bases from V and 7 from J; bases not matched to a gene: 6. The CDR3 runs 13 residues. DNA of the CDR3: TGTGCCAGCAGGGGCGGGGGTTCTAATGAGCAGTTCTTC. This translates into CASRGGGSNEQFF.

The V call is TRBV7-2, the J call TRBJ2-6; D assignment may be TRBD1 or TRBD2 (5 bases each). CDR1 is SGHTA, CDR2 FQGNSA, per germline. The ends were cut back, 2 bases at V and 3 bases at J, with 11 bases in the middle. This CDR3 comprises 16 residues. CDR3 bases: TGTGCCAGCAGCTTATTCGGGGCTGGTGGGGCCAACGTCCTGACTTTC. Its protein is CASSLFGAGGANVLTF.

The V call is TRBV7-9, the J call TRBJ2-7; the match to TRBD2 covers 7 bases. Germline CDR1 SEHNR, CDR2 FQNEAQ (reference sequence). The CDR3 extends over 14 amino acids. V dropped 2 bases and J dropped 1; count of bases not matched to a gene: 2. The DNA for the CDR3 is TGTGCCAGCAGCTTAAGCGGGAAATCCTACGAGCAGTACTTC. Translation: CASSLSGKSYEQYF. Filled out from reference TRBV7-9 and TRBJ2-7, the complete variable domain reads DTGVSQNPRHKITKRGQNVTFRCDPISEHNRLYWYRQTLGQGPEFLTYFQNEAQLEKSRLLSDRFSAERPKGSFSTLEIQRTEQGDSAMYLCASSLSGKSYEQYFGPGTRLTVT.

This clone turned up a few times. The chain recombines TRBV30 with TRBJ1-5; D gene ambiguous. Trimming cost V 5 bases and J 1 base, with 6 bases left between them. The CDR3 consists of 12 residues. In germline, CDR1 is GTSNPN, CDR2 SVGIG (reference sequence). CDR3 sequence (DNA): TGTGCCTGGGGACGGAGCAATCAGCCCCAGCATTTT. It yields the protein CAWGRSNQPQHF.

The chain is built from TRBV28 and TRBJ2-7; perhaps TRBD1 as D (5 bases). Trimming stripped 5 bases from V and 6 bases from J, with 17 bases between. CDR3 length: 14 amino acids. Germline CDR1 reads MDHEN; CDR2 reads SYDVKM. The DNA of the CDR3 is TGTGCCAGCAGTGGTCTCCAGGGAAGAGCCGAGCAGTACTTC. Translating it yields CASSGLQGRAEQYF.

V is TRBV27 and J is TRBJ2-5; no firm D call. The better agreement between TRBJ2-7 and the DNA end casts doubt on the J call. Germline CDR1 reads MNHEY; CDR2 reads SMNVEV (reference sequence). The CDR3 sequence is 17 residues long. The CDR3 nucleotides read TGTGCCAGCAGTCAGACCCTCATGTCCCCGATCTCCTACGAGCAGTACTTC. This sequence encodes CASSQTLMSPISYEQYF.

This chain's CDR3 is CASSIAGNTISYEQYF. Written as DNA, the CDR3 is TGTGCCAGTAGTATAGCGGGGAATACCATCTCCTACGAGCAGTACTTC. This chain uses TRBV19 with TRBJ2-7; TRBD2 is a possible D gene (5 bases). Germline lookup yields CDR1 LNHDA and CDR2 SQIVND (reference sequence). The CDR3 contains 16 residues. The V and J ends lost 1 base and 0 bases respectively, with 13 bases between them.